One sample yielded the 22 T cell receptor beta chains listed below, sequenced in a study of blood T cell repertoires in COVID-19. The method was immunoSEQ multiplex PCR; TCRdb's version includes in-frame clones alone and lacks a portion of them. The repertoire holds about 180,000 clones, with just over 85% as singletons. The sequencing input was peripheral blood. These receptors all stem from a man aged 45-65 years with active or convalescent COVID-19.

The chain has TRBV3-1 (or the pseudogene TRBV3-2) and TRBJ1-1; no definite D call. CDR3 size: 13 residues. V dropped 1 base and J dropped 4 bases, with 7 bases sitting between them. The germline V gene has CDR1 LGHDT and CDR2 YNNKEL (reference sequence). CDR3 nucleotides: TGTGCCAGCAGCCAAGGCCCGGTCACTGAAGCTTTCTTT. Amino acid sequence: CASSQGPVTEAFF.

In DNA, the CDR3 is TGTGCCAGCTCAAAAGGGGATAGCACAGATACGCAGTATTTT. Protein sequence: CASSKGDSTDTQYF. This sequence joins TRBV18 and TRBJ2-3; TRBD1 might be the D (5 bases). Germline lookup yields CDR1 KGHSH and CDR2 LQKENI. V lost 5 bases and J lost 0, with 9 bases in between. This CDR3 contains 14 residues.

The V and J genes are TRBV19 and TRBJ1-1; D not certain. Between the trimmed V and J ends, which lost 3 bases and 1 base, there was a span of 6 bases. Germline loops: CDR1 LNHDA, CDR2 SQIVND (reference sequence). This CDR3 has 13 amino acids. Here the CDR3 reads CASSIPRNTEAFF. The CDR3 DNA reads as TGTGCCAGTAGTATTCCCAGGAACACTGAAGCTTTCTTT.

The chain uses TRBV30 and TRBJ2-2; maybe TRBD2 (7 bases). The CDR3 extends over 15 amino acids. Germline V gives CDR1 GTSNPN, CDR2 SVGIG (reference sequence). Trimming stripped 2 bases from V and 4 bases from J, with 14 bases between. This CDR3 reads CAWSPPGGPTGELFF. The CDR3 DNA sequence: TGTGCCTGGAGTCCCCCGGGGGGCCCCACCGGGGAGCTGTTTTTT.

The V gene is TRBV2, the J gene TRBJ1-1; TRBD1 is a possible D gene (5 bases). Trimming took 7 bases from V and 1 from J, leaving 13 bases between them. Germline V CDR1 and CDR2: SNHLY, FYNNEI. The CDR3 loop spans 14 amino acids. The CDR3 DNA is TGTGCCAGCAATTCCCGACAGCCGAACACTGAAGCTTTCTTT. Amino acids: CASNSRQPNTEAFF. The full variable domain, completed using reference TRBV2 and TRBJ1-1, is EPEVTQTPSHQVTQMGQEVILRCVPISNHLYFYWYRQILGQKVEFLVSFYNNEISEKSEIFDDQFSVERPDGSNFTLKIRSTKLEDSAMYFCASNSRQPNTEAFFGQGTRLTVV.

This clone came up a few times. The chain couples TRBV7-3 to TRBJ2-1; D is perhaps TRBD1 (5 bases). The length of the CDR3 is 13 residues. CDR1 and CDR2 (germline): SGHTA, FQGTGA. V lost 4 bases, J lost 9 bases, and 13 bases lay in between. The CDR3, as DNA: TGTGCCAGCAGCTCCGGAGAAAGGGGTGAGCAGTTCTTC. This encodes CASSSGERGEQFF.

The V call is TRBV3-1 (or the pseudogene TRBV3-2), the J call TRBJ2-5; TRBD2 agrees at 9 bases. Losses at the gene ends were 1 base for V and 5 bases for J; bases not matched to a gene: 5. CDR3 length: 15 amino acids. Germline CDR1 is LGHDT and CDR2 is YNNKEL (reference sequence). The DNA for the CDR3 is TGTGCCAGCAGCCAAGGTGTAGCGGGAGTGGAGACCCAGTACTTC. It yields the protein CASSQGVAGVETQYF.

The gene calls are TRBV29-1 and TRBJ1-2; D gene uncertain. This CDR3 spans 10 amino acids. From germline, CDR1 is SQVTM and CDR2 ANQGSEA. The V end lost 3 bases, the J end lost 8 bases, and 7 bases lay between the germline ends. In DNA, the CDR3 is TGCAGCGTTGATCTGTTGGGCTACACCTTC. This gives the protein CSVDLLGYTF.

J is TRBJ2-2 and V is TRBV12-3 or TRBV12-4; D unresolved. The V end lost 3 bases, the J end lost 7 bases, and 9 bases lay between the germline ends. The CDR3 spans 13 residues. In nucleotides, the CDR3 is TGTGCCAGCAGTTTCGCCGAGCACGGGGAGCTGTTTTTT. Amino acids: CASSFAEHGELFF.

The chain carries TRBV7-2 and TRBJ2-5; unclear D gene. The CDR3 is 12 residues long. V was shortened by 6 bases and J by 1 base, with 6 bases between the two germline ends. Per germline, CDR1 SGHTA and CDR2 FQGNSA. CDR3 bases: TGTGCCAGCAGGAGAAGCCAAGAGACCCAGTACTTC. Translation: CASRRSQETQYF.

This chain uses TRBV15 with TRBJ1-3; D is uncertain. V was cut by 4 bases and J by 3 bases, with 4 bases left in between. This CDR3 region has 12 residues. Germline loops: CDR1 LNHNV, CDR2 YYDKDF (reference sequence). The CDR3 loop reads CATSTIGNTIYF. CDR3 nucleotide sequence: TGTGCCACCAGCACTATTGGAAACACCATATATTTT.

V usage is TRBV6-1 and J usage is TRBJ2-1; 7 positions agree with TRBD2. The CDR3 has 14 residues. Trimming removed 1 base from V and 6 bases from J; junction bases left unmatched: 3. Germline CDR1 and CDR2: MNHNS and SASEGT. In DNA, the CDR3 is TGTGCCAGCAGTGAAGTGGGCGGGAGCAATGAGCAGTTCTTC. It codes for CASSEVGGSNEQFF.

The sample holds a few counts of this clone. The chain employs TRBV9 and TRBJ1-4, with D uncertain. Trimming shortened V by 1 base and J by 7 bases, and 11 bases separated the two germline ends. The CDR3 runs 14 residues. Germline V gene lookup returns CDR1 SGDLS and CDR2 YYNGEE. This CDR3 reads CASSVRGAAEKLFF. The CDR3 nucleotides are TGTGCCAGCAGCGTACGGGGAGCGGCTGAAAAACTGTTTTTT.

V usage is TRBV7-9 and J usage is TRBJ1-4; TRBD1 matches 7 bases. CDR1 SEHNR and CDR2 FQNEAQ come from the germline V gene (reference sequence). The V segment lost 5 bases and the J segment 7 bases; nucleotides outside the gene matches: 7. The CDR3 runs to 14 residues. The CDR3 is CASSLLAGGEKLFF. CDR3 DNA: TGTGCCAGCAGCCTACTAGCAGGGGGTGAAAAACTGTTTTTT.

V usage is TRBV5-1 and J usage is TRBJ1-2, with D unresolved. Germline V gene lookup returns CDR1 SGHRS and CDR2 YFSETQ. Between the trimmed V and J ends, which lost 0 bases and 1 base, there was a span of 7 bases. The CDR3 totals 14 residues. This CDR3 is CASSLVANNYGYTF. CDR3 nucleotides: TGCGCCAGCAGCTTGGTTGCGAATAACTATGGCTACACCTTC.

The chain carries TRBV6-2 or TRBV6-3 and TRBJ2-4; D perhaps matches TRBD2 (6 bases). Trimming left V 6 bases short and J 3 bases short, with 12 bases between. There are 14 residues in the CDR3. Germline V gene data show CDR1 as MNHEY and CDR2 as SVGEGT. CDR3 coding DNA: TGTGCCAGCAGCAGGGCCGGGGGCAAAAACATTCAGTACTTC. Amino acid sequence: CASSRAGGKNIQYF.

The V and J genes are TRBV7-7 and TRBJ2-3; 10 positions match TRBD1. The germline V gene has CDR1 SSHAT and CDR2 FNYEAQ (reference sequence). There are 15 residues in the CDR3. Germline trimming cut 5 bases from V and 3 bases from J; bases unmatched to any gene: 5. The CDR3 reads CASSLSGQGTDTQYF. CDR3 nucleotides: TGTGCCAGCAGCCTCTCGGGACAGGGGACAGATACGCAGTATTTT.

The chain uses TRBV6-5 and TRBJ2-7; 8 positions agree with TRBD1. The CDR3 covers 14 residues. The germline gives CDR1 MNHEY, CDR2 SVGAGI. V trimming: 6 bases; J trimming: 3 bases; junction bases outside the gene matches: 7. CDR3 in DNA: TGTGCCAGCAGGCAGGGGGCCGGCGGCTACGAGCAGTACTTC. This sequence encodes CASRQGAGGYEQYF.

This clone was detected only once. This chain joins TRBV19 and TRBJ2-7, with 7 bases lining up with TRBD1. Trimming removed 4 bases from V and 1 base from J; junction bases left unmatched: 7. The CDR3 has 15 residues. Germline V gene data show CDR1 as LNHDA and CDR2 as SQIVND (reference sequence). This CDR3 reads CASSSYDRASYEQYF. The CDR3 nucleotides are TGTGCCAGTAGTAGTTACGACAGGGCATCCTACGAGCAGTACTTC.

The chain joins TRBV3-1 (or the pseudogene TRBV3-2) to TRBJ2-2, with 7 positions matching TRBD1. This CDR3 is built from 17 residues. The germline V gene encodes CDR1 LGHDT and CDR2 YNNKEL (reference sequence). With V trimmed by 0 bases and J by 0 bases, 4 bases remained unmatched. In DNA, the CDR3 is TGTGCCAGCAGCCAAGATTTAGGGGGCCCGAACACCGGGGAGCTGTTTTTT. As protein: CASSQDLGGPNTGELFF.

V gene TRBV18 combines with J gene TRBJ1-2; 7 bases are a match to TRBD1. This CDR3 has 14 amino acids. V was pared by 5 bases and J by 4 bases, with 7 bases of the junction left unmatched. Germline lookup yields CDR1 KGHSH and CDR2 LQKENI. In DNA, the CDR3 is TGTGCCAGCTCAACTGGGACAGACTCCTATGGCTACACCTTC. It is translated as CASSTGTDSYGYTF.

Only one count was recorded for this clone. This chain joins TRBV12-5 and TRBJ2-5; D is unresolved. The CDR3 is 12 residues long. Germline lookup yields CDR1 LGHNT and CDR2 FRNRAP. The V and J ends lost 6 bases and 5 bases respectively, with 10 bases between them. As DNA, the CDR3 is TGTGCTAGTGGAGAGTTCGAGGAGACCCAGTACTTC. Translation gives CASGEFEETQYF.